A single sample gave rise to the 11 T cell receptor beta chains below, sequenced in a study of monozygotic twins with inflammatory bowel disease. TCRdb reprocessed the 5' RACE reads, keeping one entry per CDR3 protein, no DNA. This listing includes 200,000 to 250,000 distinct CDR3 sequences. Sequenced: blood. These receptors were obtained from a human donor with ulcerative colitis or Crohn's disease, or a healthy co-twin of an affected twin (not recorded which).

This sequence joins TRBV6-6 and TRBJ1-2; TCRdb gives TRBD1 as the D gene, but with no DNA this cannot be confirmed. CDR3 length: 14 residues. Germline lookup yields CDR1 MNHNY and CDR2 SVGAGI (reference sequence). The CDR3 loop reads CASTPGEGRYGYTF.

This sequence joins TRBV5-1 and TRBJ2-7; the TRBD2 assignment by TCRdb is unverifiable without DNA. The CDR3 runs to 15 residues. Germline V lookup: CDR1 SGHRS, CDR2 YFSETQ. CDR3 sequence: CASSQLAGANYEQYF.

The J gene is TRBJ1-2, the V gene TRBV13. Per the germline V gene, CDR1 is PRHDT and CDR2 is FYEKMQ (reference sequence). The CDR3 sequence is 13 residues long. The chain's CDR3 is CASSFEQSIGYTF.

V and J are TRBV6-2 or TRBV6-3 and TRBJ2-5. Germline V gene sequence: CDR1 MNHEY, CDR2 SVGEGT. This CDR3 contains 14 residues. Here the CDR3 reads CASRKDLVPETQYF.

This chain connects TRBV5-4 to TRBJ2-5. Germline assignment: CDR1 SGHNT and CDR2 YYREEE (reference sequence). CDR3 size: 13 residues. Here the CDR3 reads CASSAARQETQYF. Full variable domain (missing parts from reference TRBV5-4 and TRBJ2-5): ETGVTQSPTHLIKTRGQQVTLRCSSQSGHNTVSWYQQALGQGPQFIFQYYREEENGRGNFPPRFSGLQFPNYSSELNVNALELDDSALYLCASSAARQETQYFGPGTRLLVL.

This sequence joins TRBV5-1 and TRBJ2-5; without DNA, the TCRdb call of TRBD1 cannot be checked. Germline CDR1 reads SGHRS; CDR2 reads YFSETQ. The CDR3 spans 17 residues. CDR3 amino acids: CASSLGRDRVWQETQYF. The full variable domain, its missing parts supplied by reference TRBV5-1 and TRBJ2-5, is KAGVTQTPRYLIKTRGQQVTLSCSPISGHRSVSWYQQTPGQGLQFLFEYFSETQRNKGNFPGRFSGRQFSNSRSEMNVSTLELGDSALYLCASSLGRDRVWQETQYFGPGTRLLVL.

This sequence joins TRBV7-9 and TRBJ2-7; lacking DNA, the TRBD2 call made by TCRdb goes unchecked. This CDR3 comprises 15 residues. The germline V gene has CDR1 SEHNR and CDR2 FQNEAQ (reference sequence). CDR3 residues: CASSLSSASLTEQYF.

J is TRBJ2-7 and V is TRBV6-2 or TRBV6-3. The germline V gene encodes CDR1 MNHEY and CDR2 SVGEGT. The CDR3 loop spans 13 amino acids. The CDR3 spells CASRHIGNYEQYF.

V is TRBV11-2 and J is TRBJ2-1; TCRdb names TRBD2, which stays unverified in the absence of DNA. The germline V gene encodes CDR1 SGHAT and CDR2 FQNNGV. The CDR3 is made up of 16 amino acids. This chain's CDR3 is CASSSTWEKKDNEQFF.

V is TRBV20-1 and J is TRBJ1-5; TCRdb's D gene call, TRBD1, goes unchecked for lack of DNA. This CDR3 spans 17 amino acids. Germline V CDR1 and CDR2: DFQATT, SNEGSKA (reference sequence). The CDR3 spells CSARRGGQGAGNQPQHF.

The rearrangement links TRBV7-9 to TRBJ2-7; no DNA is available, so the TRBD1 call from TCRdb remains unchecked. Germline V gene sequence: CDR1 SEHNR, CDR2 FQNEAQ (reference sequence). This CDR3 region has 14 residues. CDR3 loop: CASSLGQGASEQYF.